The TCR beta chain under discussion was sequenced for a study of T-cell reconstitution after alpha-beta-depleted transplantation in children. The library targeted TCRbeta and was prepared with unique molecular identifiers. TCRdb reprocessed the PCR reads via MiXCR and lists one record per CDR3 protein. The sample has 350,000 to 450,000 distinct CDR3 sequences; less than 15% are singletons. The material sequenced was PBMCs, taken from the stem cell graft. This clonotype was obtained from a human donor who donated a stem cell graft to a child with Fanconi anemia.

CDR3 residues: CASRGSGSDKLFF. CDR3 DNA: TGTGCCAGCAGGGGGTCAGGTTCTGATAAACTGTTTTTT. The gene calls are TRBV12-3 or TRBV12-4 and TRBJ1-4; D is ambiguous. V lost 6 bases to trimming and J lost 11 bases, with 16 bases between them. The CDR3 extends over 13 amino acids.